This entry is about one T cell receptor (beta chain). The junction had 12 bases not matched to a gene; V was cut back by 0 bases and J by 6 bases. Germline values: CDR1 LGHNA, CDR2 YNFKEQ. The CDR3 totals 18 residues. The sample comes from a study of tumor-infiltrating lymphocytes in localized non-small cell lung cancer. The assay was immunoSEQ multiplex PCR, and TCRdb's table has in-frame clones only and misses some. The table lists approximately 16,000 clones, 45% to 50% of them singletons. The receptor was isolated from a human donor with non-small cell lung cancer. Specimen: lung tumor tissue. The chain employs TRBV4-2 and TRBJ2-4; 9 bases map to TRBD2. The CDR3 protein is CASSQDLGGGASVNIQYF. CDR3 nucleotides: TGTGCCAGCAGCCAAGATTTGGGCGGGGGGGCCTCGGTAAACATTCAGTACTTC.